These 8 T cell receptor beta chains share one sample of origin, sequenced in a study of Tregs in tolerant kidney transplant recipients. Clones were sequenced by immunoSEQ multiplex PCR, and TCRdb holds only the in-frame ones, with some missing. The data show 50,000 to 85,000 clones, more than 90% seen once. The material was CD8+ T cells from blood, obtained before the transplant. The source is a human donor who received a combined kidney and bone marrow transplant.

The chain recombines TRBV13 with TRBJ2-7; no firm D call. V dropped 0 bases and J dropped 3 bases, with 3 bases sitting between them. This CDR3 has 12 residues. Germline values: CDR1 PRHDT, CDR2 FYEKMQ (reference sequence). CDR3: CASSLGNYEQYF. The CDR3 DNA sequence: TGTGCCAGCAGCTTAGGCAACTACGAGCAGTACTTC.

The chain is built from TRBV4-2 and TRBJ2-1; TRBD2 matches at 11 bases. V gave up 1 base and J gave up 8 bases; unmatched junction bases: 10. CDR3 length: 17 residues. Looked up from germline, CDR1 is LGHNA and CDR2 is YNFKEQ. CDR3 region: CASSQVRRTSGSHEQFF. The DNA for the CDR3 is TGTGCCAGCAGCCAAGTACGTCGAACTAGCGGGAGCCATGAGCAGTTCTTC.

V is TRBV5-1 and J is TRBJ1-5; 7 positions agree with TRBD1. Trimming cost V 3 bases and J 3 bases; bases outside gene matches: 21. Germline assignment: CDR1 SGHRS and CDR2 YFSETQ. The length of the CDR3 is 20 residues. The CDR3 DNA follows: TGCGCCAGCAGCTGCCGCTGTGGTGACAAGGGGGCGCATGACAATCAGCCCCAGCATTTT. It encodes CASSCRCGDKGAHDNQPQHF.

CDR3 in amino acids: CASSLQSGYGYTF. CDR3 nucleotide sequence: TGTGCCAGCAGTTTACAGTCGGGCTATGGCTACACCTTC. The V and J genes are TRBV27 and TRBJ1-2; D gene unclear. Per the germline V gene, CDR1 is MNHEY and CDR2 is SMNVEV (reference sequence). Trimming took 2 bases from V and 4 from J, leaving 8 bases between them. The CDR3 sequence is 13 residues long.

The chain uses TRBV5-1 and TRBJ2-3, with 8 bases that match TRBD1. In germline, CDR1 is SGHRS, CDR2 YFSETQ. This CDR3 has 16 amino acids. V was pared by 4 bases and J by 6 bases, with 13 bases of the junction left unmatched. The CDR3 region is CASSPMGQAPLDTQYF. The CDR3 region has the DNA TGCGCCAGCAGCCCAATGGGACAGGCTCCACTTGATACGCAGTATTTT.

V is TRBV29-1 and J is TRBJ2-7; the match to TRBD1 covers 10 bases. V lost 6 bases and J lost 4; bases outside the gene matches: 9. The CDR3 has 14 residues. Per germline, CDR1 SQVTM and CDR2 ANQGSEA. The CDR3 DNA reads TGCAGCGTCATGGGACAGGGGAAGGTTTACGAGCAGTACTTC. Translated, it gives CSVMGQGKVYEQYF.

This CDR3 reads CASSLTLLTGLSYEQYF. The CDR3 DNA follows: TGTGCCAGCAGCTTAACTCTCCTGACAGGGCTCTCCTACGAGCAGTACTTC. This chain uses TRBV11-2 with TRBJ2-5; TRBD1 agrees at 7 bases. The end of the DNA fits TRBJ2-7 better, so the J call may be wrong. The CDR3 contains 17 residues. Germline CDR1 and CDR2: SGHAT and FQNNGV.

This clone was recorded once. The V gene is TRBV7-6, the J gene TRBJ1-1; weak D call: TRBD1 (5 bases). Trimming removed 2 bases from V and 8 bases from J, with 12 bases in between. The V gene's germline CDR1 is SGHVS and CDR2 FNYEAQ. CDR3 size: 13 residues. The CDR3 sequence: CASSLPQGGEAFF. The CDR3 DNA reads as TGTGCCAGCAGCTTACCCCAGGGTGGAGAAGCTTTCTTT.